Detailed here is one TCR beta chain. Its binding antigen is unknown. No base quality values were provided; no much bigger clone lies one nucleotide off. This sample was included in a study of identical twins (dated by TCRdb to the mid-2010s). Regarding the study in general: TCR alpha and beta repertoires from monozygotic twins, unrelated adults of various ages and cord blood were deep-sequenced to test whether fetal clonotypes persist. Replicate twin experiments were performed at different times using different library preparation protocols to rule out contamination. Overall results and qualifications from the work: In monozygotic twins, out-of-frame TCR alpha sharing was systematically underestimated by recombination models, although the models agreed with sharing between unrelated individuals. Conclusions relied on cross-sectional statistical analysis, since the same donors could not be followed over many years. Invariant T cells such as MAIT and iNKT could partly confound zero-insertion analyses, although diverse VJ usage argued against such confounding for most clonotypes. Out-of-frame TCR alpha sequences shared between twins showed an excess of low generation-probability sequences compared with coincidental sharing between unrelated individuals. The excess sharing between twins in beta out-of-frame sequences was weaker because fewer shared sequences reduced the signal-to-noise ratio. Abundant cord blood beta clonotypes had fewer insertions, young adult naive repertoires showed a similar but weaker trend, and memory repertoires showed no such trend.

After removal of 10 bases from V and 6 bases from J, the junction retains 10 bases not matched to a gene. From a lookup of the germline V gene, CDR1 and CDR2 are MNHNS and SASEGT. Reading from cysteine to phenylalanine, the CDR3 counts 15 amino acids. This entry keeps only the CDR3 DNA: 45 bases, framed from base 1. Only healthy Caucasian donors were included. The twin cohort comprised three pairs of female monozygotic twins, all aged roughly 18 to 30 years. Positive isolation kits from Invitrogen were used to isolate the CD4+ and CD8+ T cell populations. The library relied on 5' RACE. The sequencing machine was an Illumina HiSeq 2000. A universal primer binding site was introduced by template switching, and a unique molecular identifier was present in the final cDNA, enabling accurate counting of TCR cDNA molecules. Specific primers in the conserved constant-segment region were used to synthesize first-strand cDNA for the TCR alpha and beta chains. To control for contamination, every cDNA library was double barcoded, receiving both a SMART-Mk sample barcode and Illumina barcodes. TruSeq adapter sequences and Illumina sample barcodes were added in two successive PCR steps. The Illumina HiSeq platform was used with custom primers to sequence TCR alpha and beta cDNA libraries. The authors' pipeline ran thus. Raw reads were processed with MiGEC to extract unique molecular identifiers, and MiXCR was used to determine CDR3 positions. For each individual, recombination models were inferred using an EM algorithm with the repgenHMM and IGoR tools. Shared clonotypes were analyzed with the tcR package in R, and sharing was normalized by the product of cloneset sizes. To study raw recombination without the effects of thymic and clonal selection, out-of-frame nonproductive sequences were analyzed. TCRdb reprocessing: public reads trimmed at Q25 with fastp, clones called with MiXCR, in-frame beta chains kept. Rows are combined by CDR3 protein, so each entry shows the most common genes and DNA. The V and J calls and clone size are TCRdb's, not the authors'. The sample table lists about 460,000 distinct CDR3 sequences, 13% to 15% of them with a count of one. The ten largest clones capture roughly 0.5% of the sample.

The same data also went into a second study, on yellow fever vaccine responses in identical twins. Per that second paper: According to the authors, the vaccine-induced T cell response in identical twins seemed to be partly convergent and partly specific to each individual. Focusing on identical twins, the study followed the T cell clones that responded to the vaccine, and did so with precision.

This receptor was obtained from a woman in her late teens or twenties in good health. The sequencing input was CD4+ T cells sorted from blood. Recombination joined TRBV6-1 with TRBJ2-2, and TRBD1 aligns with 11 junction nucleotides. The CDR3 sequence is CAIKDRGRWAGELFF. The DNA reads TGTGCCATCAAGGACAGGGGGCGATGGGCCGGGGAGCTGTTTTTT.